This T cell receptor beta chain was identified during a study of human T cells and chemical hapten exposure. Turning to the study itself: Patients, chiefly female, had alopecia areata, totalis or universalis. Slight differences in pooled library volume were the main source of varying TCR yields across samples.

The length of the CDR3 is 12 residues. Between the trimmed V and J ends, which lost 3 bases and 10 bases, there was a span of 11 bases. Germline CDR1 and CDR2: ENHRY and SYGVKD. Original methodology: Between about 23,224 and 700,000 TCRs appeared in each sample, and the median stood at roughly 95,000. In TCRdb, the RACE reads were re-called with MiXCR into one record per CDR3 protein. These V and J calls rely on TCRdb rather than the paper's analysis. Of hundreds of thousands of distinct CDR3 sequences in the sample, about 6% were seen once. A word on this clonotype: Antigen: not known.

Study-wide points: Relative to control repertoires, expanded TCRs gave rise to significantly more large CDR3 similarity clusters.

Time point defined: patch test 2, 6 weeks after DPC sensitization. The treatment is: therapeutic diphenylcyclopropenone sensitization with weekly scalp DPC. Sequencing used whole blood, obtained in connection with sensitization to the hapten diphenylcyclopropenone (DPC). The chain uses TRBV10-3 and TRBJ2-3; D remains unclear. This TCR was sampled from a woman in her late teens or twenties with alopecia areata. Some clones in this sample may be carry-over from other donors' samples. The CDR3 DNA follows: TGTGCCATCAGTGATGGTTTGGATTCGCAGTATTTT. Residues: CAISDGLDSQYF.